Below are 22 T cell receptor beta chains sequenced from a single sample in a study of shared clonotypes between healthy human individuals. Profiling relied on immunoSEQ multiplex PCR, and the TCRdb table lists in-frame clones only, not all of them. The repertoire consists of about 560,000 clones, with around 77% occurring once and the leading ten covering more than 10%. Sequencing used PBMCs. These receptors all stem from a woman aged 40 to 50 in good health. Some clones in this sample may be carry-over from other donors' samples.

Here the CDR3 reads CASSVEQGAYEQYF. DNA for the CDR3: TGTGCCAGCAGCGTAGAACAGGGGGCCTACGAGCAGTACTTC. The chain links TRBV9 to TRBJ2-7; 8 nucleotides agree with TRBD1. The germline V gene has CDR1 SGDLS and CDR2 YYNGEE. The CDR3 runs to 14 residues. Unmatched junction bases numbered 1, after V lost 0 bases and J lost 2 bases.

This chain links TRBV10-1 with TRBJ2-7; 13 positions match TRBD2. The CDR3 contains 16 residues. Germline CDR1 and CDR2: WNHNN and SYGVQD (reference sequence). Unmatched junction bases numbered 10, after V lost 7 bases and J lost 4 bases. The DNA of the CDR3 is TGCGCCAGCATCAGGACTAGCGGGAGTTATAGATACGAGCAGTACTTC. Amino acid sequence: CASIRTSGSYRYEQYF.

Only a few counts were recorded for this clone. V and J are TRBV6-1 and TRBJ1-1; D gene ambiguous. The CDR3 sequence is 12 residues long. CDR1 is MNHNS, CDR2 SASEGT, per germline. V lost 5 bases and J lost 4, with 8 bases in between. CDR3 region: CASSPSGTEAFF. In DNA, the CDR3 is TGTGCCAGCAGTCCGAGCGGCACTGAAGCTTTCTTT.

CDR3 amino acids: CASQNRGRTDTQYF. The CDR3 coding sequence is TGTGCCAGCCAGAACAGGGGGCGCACAGATACGCAGTATTTT. The chain uses TRBV19 and TRBJ2-3; 9 bases match TRBD1. Per the germline V gene, CDR1 is LNHDA and CDR2 is SQIVND (reference sequence). CDR3 length: 14 amino acids. The V and J ends lost 9 bases and 1 base, in that order; junction bases with no gene match: 5. Using reference TRBV19 and TRBJ2-3 for the parts outside the CDR3, the full variable domain is DGGITQSPKYLFRKEGQNVTLSCEQNLNHDAMYWYRQDPGQGLRLIYYSQIVNDFQKGDIAEGYSVSREKKESFPLTVTSAQKNPTAFYLCASQNRGRTDTQYFGPGTRLTVL.

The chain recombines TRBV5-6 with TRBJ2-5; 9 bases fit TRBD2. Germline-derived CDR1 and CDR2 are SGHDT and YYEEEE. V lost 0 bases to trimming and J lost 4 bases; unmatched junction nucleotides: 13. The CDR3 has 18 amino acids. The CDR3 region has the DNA TGTGCCAGCAGCTTGGATGGTGTGGGATTAGCGGGAGTAGAGACCCAGTACTTC. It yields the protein CASSLDGVGLAGVETQYF.

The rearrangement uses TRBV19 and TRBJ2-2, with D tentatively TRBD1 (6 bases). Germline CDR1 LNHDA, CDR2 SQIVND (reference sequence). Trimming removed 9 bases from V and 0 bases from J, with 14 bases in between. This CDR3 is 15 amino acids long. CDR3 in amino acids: CASRRDITNTGELFF. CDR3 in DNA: TGTGCCAGCAGACGGGACATCACGAACACCGGGGAGCTGTTTTTT.

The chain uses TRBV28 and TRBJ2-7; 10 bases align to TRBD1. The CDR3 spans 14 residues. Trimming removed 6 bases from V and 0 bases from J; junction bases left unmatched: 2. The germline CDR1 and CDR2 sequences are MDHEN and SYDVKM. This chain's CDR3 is CASRDRGSSYEQYF. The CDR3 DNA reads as TGTGCCAGCAGGGACAGGGGGAGCTCCTACGAGCAGTACTTC.

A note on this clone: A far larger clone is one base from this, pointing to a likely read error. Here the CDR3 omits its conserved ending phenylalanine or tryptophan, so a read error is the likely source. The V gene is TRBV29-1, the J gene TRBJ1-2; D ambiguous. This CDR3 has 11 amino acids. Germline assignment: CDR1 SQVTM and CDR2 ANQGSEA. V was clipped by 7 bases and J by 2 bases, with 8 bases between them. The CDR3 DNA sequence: TGCAGCGCGGGAGACAACTATGGCTACACCATC. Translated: CSAGDNYGYTI.

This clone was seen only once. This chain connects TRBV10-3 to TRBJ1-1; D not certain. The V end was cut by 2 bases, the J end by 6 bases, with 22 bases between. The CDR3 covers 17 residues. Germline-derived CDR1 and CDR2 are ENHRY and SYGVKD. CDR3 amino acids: CAISENSGQVGMSEAFF. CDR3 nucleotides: TGTGCCATCAGTGAGAACTCTGGTCAGGTAGGGATGTCTGAAGCTTTCTTT.

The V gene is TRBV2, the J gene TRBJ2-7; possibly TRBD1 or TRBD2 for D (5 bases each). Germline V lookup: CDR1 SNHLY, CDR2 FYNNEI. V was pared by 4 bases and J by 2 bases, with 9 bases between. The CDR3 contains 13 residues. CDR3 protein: CASSGDLTYEQYF. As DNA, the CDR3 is TGTGCCAGCAGTGGGGACCTCACCTACGAGCAGTACTTC.

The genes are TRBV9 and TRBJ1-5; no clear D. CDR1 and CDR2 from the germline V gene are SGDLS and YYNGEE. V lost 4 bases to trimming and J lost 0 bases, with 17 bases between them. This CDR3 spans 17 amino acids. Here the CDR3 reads CASSPPGSTYSNQPQHF. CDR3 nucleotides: TGTGCCAGCAGCCCCCCGGGGTCCACTTATAGCAATCAGCCCCAGCATTTT.

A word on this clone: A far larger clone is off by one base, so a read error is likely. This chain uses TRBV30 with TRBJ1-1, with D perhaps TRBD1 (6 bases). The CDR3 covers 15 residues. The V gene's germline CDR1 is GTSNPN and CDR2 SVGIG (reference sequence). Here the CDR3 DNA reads TGTGCCTGGAGCCTTGGACAGAAAAAGAACACTGAAGCTCTCTTT. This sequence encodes CAWSLGQKKNTEALF.

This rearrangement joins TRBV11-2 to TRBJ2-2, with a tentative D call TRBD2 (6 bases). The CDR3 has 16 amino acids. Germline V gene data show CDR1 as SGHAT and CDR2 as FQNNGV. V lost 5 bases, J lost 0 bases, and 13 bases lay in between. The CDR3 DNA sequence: TGTGCCAGCAGCCCCATTAGCGGAACGAACACCGGGGAGCTGTTTTTT. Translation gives CASSPISGTNTGELFF.

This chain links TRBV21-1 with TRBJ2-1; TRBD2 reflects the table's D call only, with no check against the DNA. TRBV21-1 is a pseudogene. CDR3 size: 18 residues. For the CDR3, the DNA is TGTGCCAGCAGCAATAGCGGGAGCCTTCCCTCCGTATACAATGAGCAGTTCTTC. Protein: CASSNSGSLPSVYNEQFF.

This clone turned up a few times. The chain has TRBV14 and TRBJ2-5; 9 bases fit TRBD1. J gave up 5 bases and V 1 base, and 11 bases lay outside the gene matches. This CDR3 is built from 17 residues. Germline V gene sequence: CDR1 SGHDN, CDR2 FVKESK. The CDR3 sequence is CASSQARRDRVWETQYF. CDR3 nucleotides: TGTGCCAGCAGCCAAGCCCGCCGGGACAGGGTATGGGAGACCCAGTACTTC.

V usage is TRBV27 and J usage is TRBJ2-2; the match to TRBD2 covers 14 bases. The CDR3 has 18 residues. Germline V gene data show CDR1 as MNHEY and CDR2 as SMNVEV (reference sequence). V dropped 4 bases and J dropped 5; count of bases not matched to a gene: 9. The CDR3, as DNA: TGTGCCAGCAGTTCACCGGGACTAGCGGGAGCGGGGACCGGGGAGCTGTTTTTT. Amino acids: CASSSPGLAGAGTGELFF.

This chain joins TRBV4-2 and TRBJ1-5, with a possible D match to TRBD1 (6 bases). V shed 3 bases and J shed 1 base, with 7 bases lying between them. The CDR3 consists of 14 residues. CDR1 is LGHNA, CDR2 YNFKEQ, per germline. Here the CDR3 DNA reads TGTGCCAGCAGCCAGGGGGCGAGCAATCAGCCCCAGCATTTT. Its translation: CASSQGASNQPQHF.

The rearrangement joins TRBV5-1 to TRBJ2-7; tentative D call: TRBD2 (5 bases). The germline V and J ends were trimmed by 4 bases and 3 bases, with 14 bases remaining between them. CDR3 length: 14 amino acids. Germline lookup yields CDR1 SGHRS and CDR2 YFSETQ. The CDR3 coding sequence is TGCGCCAGCAGCAGCCCAGCGACTATCTACGAGCAGTACTTC. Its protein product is CASSSPATIYEQYF.

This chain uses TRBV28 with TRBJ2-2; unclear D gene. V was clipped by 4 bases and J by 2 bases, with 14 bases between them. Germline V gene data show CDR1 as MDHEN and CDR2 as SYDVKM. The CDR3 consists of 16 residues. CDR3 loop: CASSSPGLKNTGELFF. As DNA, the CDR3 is TGTGCCAGCAGTTCTCCGGGCCTAAAAAACACCGGGGAGCTGTTTTTT.

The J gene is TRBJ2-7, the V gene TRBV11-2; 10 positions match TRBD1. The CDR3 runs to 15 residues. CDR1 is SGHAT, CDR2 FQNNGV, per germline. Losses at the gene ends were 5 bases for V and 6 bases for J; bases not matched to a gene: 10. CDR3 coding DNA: TGTGCCAGCAGCCCCGGGACAGGGGAAGGAGGCGAGCAGTACTTC. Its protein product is CASSPGTGEGGEQYF.

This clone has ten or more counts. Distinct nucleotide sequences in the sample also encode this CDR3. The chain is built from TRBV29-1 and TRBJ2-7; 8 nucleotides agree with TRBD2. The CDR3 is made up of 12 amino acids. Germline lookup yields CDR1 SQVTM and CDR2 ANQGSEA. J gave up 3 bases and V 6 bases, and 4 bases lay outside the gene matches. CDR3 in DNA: TGCAGCGTCTACGCGGGGGGCTACGAGCAGTACTTC. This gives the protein CSVYAGGYEQYF.

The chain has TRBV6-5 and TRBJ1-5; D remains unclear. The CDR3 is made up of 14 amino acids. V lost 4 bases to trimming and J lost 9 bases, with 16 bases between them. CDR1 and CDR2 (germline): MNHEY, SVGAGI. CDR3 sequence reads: CASSSERRLSPQHF. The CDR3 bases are TGTGCCAGCAGTTCGGAACGGCGTCTGTCGCCCCAGCATTTT.